These T cell receptor beta chains were read from a single sample in a study of T cell responses to AZD1222 COVID-19 vaccine. Sequenced by immunoSEQ multiplex PCR; TCRdb stores in-frame clones only, minus some. Of approximately 70,000 clones listed, over 75% are singletons. Sample: peripheral blood, taken on day 0 of AZD1222 vaccination. The origin of the receptors is an adult in good health. Each CDR3 is given with its conserved first and last residue. Fields, in order: clone size, V gene, D gene, J gene, CDR3 protein, CDR3 DNA. D genes are given only for firm matches. The size entry is marked missing in some rows and otherwise reads once, few, many or a size class.

-	TRBV6-2/TRBV6-3	-	TRBJ2-1	CASSWGEGRSGGRFF	TGTGCCAGCAGTTGGGGAGAAGGGCGGTCCGGCGGACGGTTCTTC
-	TRBV9	-	TRBJ2-5	CASSVGTAPGETQYF	TGTGCCAGCAGCGTAGGTACCGCCCCGGGAGAGACCCAGTACTTC
-	TRBV6-5	-	TRBJ2-5	CASSYVGAGQETQYF	TGCGCCAGCAGTTACGTGGGTGCGGGGCAAGAGACCCAGTACTTC
-	TRBV30	-	TRBJ1-2	CAWSVGPDLFGYTF	TGTGCCTGGAGTGTAGGACCCGATCTGTTTGGCTACACCTTC
-	TRBV30	TRBD2	TRBJ2-5	CAWSGDGTSGRETQYF	TGTGCCTGGAGTGGAGACGGGACTAGCGGTCGAGAGACCCAGTACTTC
-	TRBV7-2	-	TRBJ2-3	CASSLGRGLRNTQYF	TGTGCCAGCAGCTTGGGGCGGGGCTTGAGAAATACGCAGTATTTT
-	TRBV5-5	TRBD1	TRBJ1-5	CASSLGVRGSNQPQHF	TGTGCCAGCAGCCTCGGAGTCAGGGGGAGCAATCAGCCCCAGCATTTT
-	TRBV7-9	TRBD2	TRBJ2-2	CASTEARGVGPGELFF	TGTGCCAGCACCGAGGCCCGGGGGGTTGGGCCCGGGGAGCTGTTTTTT
-	TRBV6-6	TRBD1	TRBJ1-5	CASRRQGTSSNQPQHF	TGTGCCAGCAGACGACAGGGGACTTCTAGCAATCAGCCCCAGCATTTT
-	TRBV5-4	TRBD1	TRBJ2-7	CASSARDRGYEQYF	TGTGCCAGCAGCGCCAGGGACAGGGGCTACGAGCAGTACTTC
-	TRBV19	TRBD2	TRBJ2-2	CASSIVAGTGELFF	TGTGCCAGTAGTATAGTAGCGGGGACCGGGGAGCTGTTTTTT
-	TRBV19	TRBD1	TRBJ1-2	CASVRDRGYGYTF	TGTGCCAGTGTCCGGGACAGGGGCTATGGCTACACCTTC
once	TRBV5-1	-	TRBJ1-4	CASSLAVADQGKLFF	TGCGCCAGCAGCTTGGCGGTGGCAGATCAAGGAAAACTGTTTTTT
-	TRBV6-2/TRBV6-3	-	TRBJ1-5	CASSYSVSSVRGGDQPQHF	TGTGCCAGCAGTTACTCGGTCTCTTCGGTCCGAGGAGGGGATCAGCCCCAGCATTTT
-	TRBV30	-	TRBJ2-7	CAWSSGAQGYEQYF	TGTGCCTGGAGTTCAGGGGCCCAGGGCTACGAGCAGTACTTC
once	TRBV30	-	TRBJ1-2	CAWSVGRYGYTF	TGTGCCTGGAGTGTAGGTCGCTATGGCTACACCTTC
-	TRBV7-9	-	TRBJ2-1	CASSPGGLDNEQFF	TGTGCCAGCAGCCCGGGGGGCCTAGACAATGAGCAGTTCTTC
-	TRBV11-2	-	TRBJ1-1	CASSLPRGGTEAFF	TGTGCCAGCAGCTTACCACGCGGGGGGACTGAAGCTTTCTTT
-	TRBV7-2	TRBD2	TRBJ2-3	CASSLFRASGGDTQYF	TGTGCCAGCAGCCTGTTTAGGGCTAGCGGGGGCGATACGCAGTATTTT
-	TRBV4-1	TRBD1	TRBJ1-4	CASSQFEGQSFRRKLFF	TGCGCCAGCAGCCAATTTGAGGGACAGTCTTTTAGAAGGAAACTGTTTTTT
-	TRBV28	-	TRBJ2-2	CASSLKEERWDRELFF	TGTGCCAGCAGTTTAAAAGAAGAGCGGTGGGATCGGGAGCTGTTTTTT
-	TRBV3-1/TRBV3-2	-	TRBJ2-1	CASSQEIPYNEQFF	TGTGCCAGCAGCCAAGAGATTCCATACAATGAGCAGTTCTTC
-	TRBV30	-	TRBJ2-7	CAWSGDSSYEQYF	TGTGCCTGGAGTGGAGACAGCTCCTACGAGCAGTACTTC
-	TRBV5-1	-	TRBJ2-7	CASSLGDGGPHEQYF	TGCGCCAGCAGCTTGGGAGACGGGGGGCCCCACGAGCAGTACTTC
-	TRBV2	-	TRBJ1-5	CASSDENDQPQHF	TGTGCCAGCAGTGATGAGAACGATCAGCCCCAGCATTTT
-	TRBV28	-	TRBJ2-3	CASSPELADTQYF	TGTGCCAGCAGCCCCGAGTTAGCAGATACGCAGTATTTT
-	TRBV7-9	-	TRBJ2-1	CASSLNRLGRGGNEQFF	TGTGCCAGCAGCTTGAACAGACTCGGTCGGGGTGGCAATGAGCAGTTCTTC
-	TRBV2	-	TRBJ2-3	CASSALEGRRGVF	TGTGCCAGCAGTGCCCTCGAGGGAAGACGCGGGGTTTTT
-	TRBV6-5	-	TRBJ2-7	CASRAPGEDEQYF	TGTGCCAGCAGGGCTCCAGGGGAAGACGAGCAGTACTTC
-	TRBV30	-	TRBJ1-2	CAWSVETGYYGYTF	TGTGCCTGGAGTGTAGAAACGGGGTACTATGGCTACACCTTC
-	TRBV10-1	TRBD2	TRBJ2-1	CASSESGAGGLHNEQFF	TGCGCCAGCAGTGAGTCGGGAGCGGGGGGTCTCCACAATGAGCAGTTCTTC
-	TRBV20-1	-	TRBJ1-2	CSVLGNYGYTF	TGCAGTGTTCTGGGAAACTATGGCTACACCTTC
few	TRBV5-1	-	TRBJ2-2	CASSLGLGIGELFF	TGCGCCAGCAGCTTGGGGTTGGGAATCGGGGAGCTGTTTTTT
-	TRBV30	-	TRBJ1-5	CAWSPKGNQPQHF	TGTGCCTGGAGTCCGAAGGGCAATCAGCCCCAGCATTTT
-	TRBV3-1/TRBV3-2	-	TRBJ2-7	CASSPDSLDTPQYF	TGTGCCAGCAGCCCGGACAGCCTGGACACCCCGCAGTACTTC
-	TRBV28	-	TRBJ2-7	CASSLGSGKADEQYF	TGTGCCAGCAGTTTAGGGTCAGGGAAGGCAGACGAGCAGTACTTC
-	TRBV4-2	TRBD2	TRBJ2-1	CASSQVRGGTSYNEQFF	TGTGCCAGCAGCCAAGTTCGCGGGGGTACCTCCTACAATGAGCAGTTCTTC
-	TRBV9	-	TRBJ2-1	CASSVDSGVGEQFF	TGTGCCAGCAGCGTAGACTCCGGGGTGGGTGAGCAGTTCTTC
-	TRBV6-6	-	TRBJ1-4	CASSYSVGEKLFF	TGTGCCAGCAGTTACTCGGTGGGTGAAAAACTGTTTTTT
-	TRBV28	-	TRBJ1-5	CATSRTEMYNQPQHF	TGTGCAACAAGCAGGACGGAAATGTACAATCAGCCCCAGCATTTT
-	TRBV5-1	-	TRBJ2-7	CASSFGQTPRVEQYF	TGCGCCAGCAGCTTTGGACAGACCCCTCGGGTCGAGCAGTACTTC
-	TRBV7-9	TRBD1	TRBJ1-1	CASSFDRANTEAFF	TGTGCCAGCAGCTTCGACAGGGCGAACACTGAAGCTTTCTTT
-	TRBV19	-	TRBJ2-3	CASGTTGTDTQYF	TGTGCCAGCGGAACTACAGGGACAGATACGCAGTATTTT
once	TRBV28	-	TRBJ1-5	CASTVSNQPQHF	TGTGCCAGCACCGTTAGCAATCAGCCCCAGCATTTT
-	TRBV2	-	TRBJ1-4	CASSAGRGAEKLFF	TGTGCCAGCAGCGCCGGAAGGGGGGCTGAAAAACTGTTTTTT
-	TRBV5-8	-	TRBJ1-2	CASIRRDPPAGYTF	TGTGCCAGCATTCGTAGGGACCCCCCGGCTGGCTACACCTTC
-	TRBV7-2	-	TRBJ2-7	CASSPAEGPPYEQYF	TGTGCCAGCAGCCCCGCGGAGGGGCCCCCCTACGAGCAGTACTTC
-	TRBV11-2	TRBD1	TRBJ1-1	CASSPRGGGNYDEAFF	TGTGCCAGCAGCCCCCGCGGAGGGGGCAATTATGATGAAGCTTTCTTT
-	TRBV3-1/TRBV3-2	TRBD1	TRBJ1-2	CASSQGGDRVRYGYTF	TGTGCCAGCAGCCAAGGTGGGGACAGGGTCCGGTATGGCTACACCTTC
once	TRBV5-1	-	TRBJ2-7	CASSGDSYEQYF	TGCGCCAGCAGCGGAGACTCCTACGAGCAGTACTTC
-	TRBV4-2	TRBD2	TRBJ2-3	CASSPSSGVDTQYF	TGTGCCAGCAGCCCGTCTAGCGGGGTAGATACGCAGTATTTT
-	TRBV3-1/TRBV3-2	-	TRBJ2-7	CASSQDRRAAYEQYF	TGTGCCAGCAGCCAAGATCGCAGGGCTGCCTACGAGCAGTACTTC
-	TRBV30	TRBD1	TRBJ1-3	CAWRKTGAVSGGNTIYF	TGTGCCTGGAGGAAAACAGGGGCGGTTTCAGGTGGAAACACCATATATTTT
-	TRBV19	-	TRBJ1-1	CASITEKAEAFF	TGTGCCAGTATAACAGAAAAGGCTGAAGCTTTCTTT
-	TRBV2	-	TRBJ1-2	CASSLTGDYGYTF	TGTGCCAGCAGTCTGACAGGTGACTATGGCTACACCTTC
-	TRBV12-3/TRBV12-4	-	TRBJ2-1	CASNPGQHEQFF	TGTGCCAGCAACCCAGGCCAGCATGAGCAGTTCTTC